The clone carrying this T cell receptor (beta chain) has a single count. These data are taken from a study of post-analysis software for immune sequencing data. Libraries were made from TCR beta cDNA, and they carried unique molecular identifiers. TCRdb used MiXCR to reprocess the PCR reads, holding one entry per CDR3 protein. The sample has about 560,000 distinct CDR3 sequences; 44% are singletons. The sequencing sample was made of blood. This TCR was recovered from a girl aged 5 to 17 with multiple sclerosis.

CDR3 DNA: TGCAGTGCTAGCGGGGGGGTCGGCTCCTACGAGCAGTACTTC. It codes for CSASGGVGSYEQYF. The chain joins TRBV20-1 to TRBJ2-7; 8 bases align to TRBD2. The ends lost 3 bases at V and 0 bases at J; junction bases unmatched: 4. Germline loops: CDR1 DFQATT, CDR2 SNEGSKA (reference sequence). The CDR3 has 14 amino acids.